One and the same sample provided the 7 T cell receptor beta chains below, sequenced in a study of T cells in Graves' hyperthyroidism and ophthalmopathy. Amplified TCR beta CDR3 regions came from RNA transcripts. First-round RT-PCR with HTBI primers amplified the TCR CDR3 region. TCRdb reanalysed the multiplex PCR reads using MiXCR and keeps one entry per CDR3 protein. The table has about 840,000 distinct CDR3 sequences, 35% to 45% seen once. The sequenced sample was blood. The receptors were gathered from a man between 18 and 35 years old with Graves' hyperthyroidism.

Points on this clonotype: Given a much more abundant clone one base away, this may be a read error. The rearrangement uses TRBV2 and TRBJ1-1; 9 bases agree with TRBD1. The CDR3 consists of 13 residues. Germline V CDR1 and CDR2: SNHLY, FYNNEI. The CDR3 region is CASDRGKDTEVFF. DNA of the CDR3: TGTGCCAGCGACAGGGGGAAAGACACTGAAGTTTTCTTT.

The rearrangement uses TRBV12-3 or TRBV12-4 and TRBJ1-1, with 7 bases identical to TRBD1. This CDR3 region has 16 residues. Trimming cost V 5 bases and J 1 base; bases outside gene matches: 10. The CDR3 loop is CASSPARGQRNTEAFF. The CDR3 nucleotides are TGTGCCAGCAGTCCCGCGCGGGGACAGAGGAACACTGAAGCTTTCTTT.

This chain links TRBV5-4 with TRBJ2-7; D is unresolved. With 4 bases removed from V and 3 bases from J, the gap between germline ends came to 14 bases. The CDR3 covers 14 residues. Germline V gene sequence: CDR1 SGHNT, CDR2 YYREEE (reference sequence). CDR3 coding DNA: TGTGCCAGCAGCACATATATGTACAACTACGAGCAGTACTTC. It specifies CASSTYMYNYEQYF.

The chain recombines TRBV19 with TRBJ1-6, with no clear D. CDR1 LNHDA and CDR2 SQIVND come from the germline V gene (reference sequence). There are 14 residues in the CDR3. Trimming left V 4 bases short and J 10 bases short, with 14 bases between. The CDR3 loop is CASSTWGGGSPLHF. CDR3 nucleotides: TGTGCCAGTAGTACCTGGGGAGGAGGATCACCCCTCCACTTT.

This clonotype occurred many times. This CDR3 is CASAPGGNSNQPQHF. DNA for the CDR3: TGTGCCTCCGCCCCTGGGGGGAATAGCAATCAGCCCCAGCATTTT. V usage is TRBV10-3 and J usage is TRBJ1-5; perhaps TRBD1 as D (5 bases). The germline V and J ends were trimmed by 11 bases and 0 bases, with 17 bases remaining between them. Germline CDR1 ENHRY, CDR2 SYGVKD. CDR3 length: 15 residues.

This clonotype was observed a handful of times. The genes are TRBV19 and TRBJ2-5; a possible D gene is TRBD2 (7 bases). There are 15 residues in the CDR3. Deletions cut 6 bases from V and 3 bases from J, with 17 bases between. Germline lookup yields CDR1 LNHDA and CDR2 SQIVND (reference sequence). The DNA for the CDR3 is TGTGCCAGTAGCCCACTGGCGGGGGCTGAAGAGACCCAGTACTTC. Protein: CASSPLAGAEETQYF. The full variable domain, its missing parts supplied by reference TRBV19 and TRBJ2-5, is DGGITQSPKYLFRKEGQNVTLSCEQNLNHDAMYWYRQDPGQGLRLIYYSQIVNDFQKGDIAEGYSVSREKKESFPLTVTSAQKNPTAFYLCASSPLAGAEETQYFGPGTRLLVL.

This clonotype came up once. The chain links TRBV29-1 to TRBJ2-7, with D possibly TRBD1 on 6 matching bases. Germline loops: CDR1 SQVTM, CDR2 ANQGSEA. Between the trimmed V and J ends, which lost 8 bases and 3 bases, there was a span of 11 bases. The CDR3 extends over 11 amino acids. The CDR3 DNA sequence: TGCAGCATAGAACAGGGCTACGAGCAGTACTTC. It encodes CSIEQGYEQYF.